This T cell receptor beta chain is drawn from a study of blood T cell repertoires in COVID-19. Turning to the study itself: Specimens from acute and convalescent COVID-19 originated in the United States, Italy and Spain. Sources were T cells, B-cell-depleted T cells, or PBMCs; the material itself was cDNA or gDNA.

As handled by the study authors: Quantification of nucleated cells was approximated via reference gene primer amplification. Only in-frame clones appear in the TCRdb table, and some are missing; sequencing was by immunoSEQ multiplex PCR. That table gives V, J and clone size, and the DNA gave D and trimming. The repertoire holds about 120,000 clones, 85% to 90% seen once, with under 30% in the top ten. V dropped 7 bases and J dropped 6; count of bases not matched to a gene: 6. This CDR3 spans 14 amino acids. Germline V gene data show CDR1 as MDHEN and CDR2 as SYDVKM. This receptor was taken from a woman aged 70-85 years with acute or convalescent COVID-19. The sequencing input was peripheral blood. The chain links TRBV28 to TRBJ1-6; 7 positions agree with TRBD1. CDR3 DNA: TGTGCCAGCAACTTGGACAGGACTAATTCACCCCTCCACTTT. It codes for CASNLDRTNSPLHF. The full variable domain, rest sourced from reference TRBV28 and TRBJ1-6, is DVKVTQSSRYLVKRTGEKVFLECVQDMDHENMFWYRQDPGLGLRLIYFSYDVKMKEKGDIPEGYSVSREKKERFSLILESASTNQTSMYLCASNLDRTNSPLHFGNGTRLTVT.